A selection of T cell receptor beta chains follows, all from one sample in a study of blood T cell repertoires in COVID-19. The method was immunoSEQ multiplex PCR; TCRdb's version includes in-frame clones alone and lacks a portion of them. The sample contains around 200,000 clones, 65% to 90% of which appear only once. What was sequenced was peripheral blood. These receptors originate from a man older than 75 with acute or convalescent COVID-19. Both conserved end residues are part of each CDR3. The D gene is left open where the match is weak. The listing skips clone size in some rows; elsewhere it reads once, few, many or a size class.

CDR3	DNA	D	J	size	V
CASSFFREETQYF	TGTGCCAGCAGTTTTTTCAGGGAAGAGACCCAGTACTTC	NA	TRBJ2-5	NA	TRBV12-3/TRBV12-4
CSVEKAGAPGELFF	TGCAGCGTAGAGAAAGCGGGAGCTCCCGGGGAGCTGTTTTTT	TRBD2	TRBJ2-2	few	TRBV29-1
CASSLRTVSNQPQHF	TGTGCCAGTAGTCTACGGACAGTTAGCAATCAGCCCCAGCATTTT	NA	TRBJ1-5	NA	TRBV19
CASRGTMDRNSPLHF	TGTGCCAGCAGGGGGACGATGGACAGAAATTCACCCCTCCACTTT	NA	TRBJ1-6	NA	TRBV2
CASSQDAVDVQGNNEQFF	TGCGCCAGCAGCCAAGACGCTGTGGATGTACAGGGAAACAATGAGCAGTTCTTC	NA	TRBJ2-1	NA	TRBV4-1
CASSLLTGGETQYF	TGTGCCAGTAGTTTGCTGACAGGGGGAGAGACCCAGTACTTC	TRBD1	TRBJ2-5	NA	TRBV19
CAVGGTRYEQYF	TGTGCGGTGGGGGGGACACGATACGAGCAGTACTTC	NA	TRBJ2-7	NA	TRBV28
CASSQVWGRETHEQFF	TGCGCCAGCAGCCAAGTCTGGGGGAGGGAAACTCATGAGCAGTTCTTC	TRBD2	TRBJ2-1	NA	TRBV4-1
CASGIRGFDVTEAFF	TGTGCCAGCGGGATAAGGGGGTTTGATGTCACTGAAGCTTTCTTT	NA	TRBJ1-1	NA	TRBV6-5
CAWSQGSEKLFF	TGTGCCTGGAGTCAGGGGAGTGAAAAACTGTTTTTT	NA	TRBJ1-4	once	TRBV30
CASSSTGILTFGTEAFF	TGTGCCAGCAGCTCGACAGGGATTCTTACATTTGGGACTGAAGCTTTCTTT	TRBD1	TRBJ1-1	NA	TRBV13
CASSRWTSGYAESTDTQYF	TGTGCCAGTAGTAGGTGGACTAGCGGGTACGCTGAGAGCACAGATACGCAGTATTTT	TRBD2	TRBJ2-3	NA	TRBV19
CASSQASGRAIATQYF	TGTGCCAGCAGCCAAGCAAGCGGGAGGGCCATTGCTACGCAGTATTTT	TRBD2	TRBJ2-3	NA	TRBV4-2
CASDSSTTQYF	TGTGCCAGCGACTCCAGCACTACGCAGTATTTT	NA	TRBJ2-3	few	TRBV28
CASSSFYEQYF	TGTGCCAGCAGTTCGTTCTACGAGCAGTACTTC	NA	TRBJ2-7	NA	TRBV5-4
CASSLETGPYEQYF	TGTGCCAGCAGCTTAGAGACAGGTCCCTACGAGCAGTACTTC	NA	TRBJ2-7	NA	TRBV7-2
CATSDPDWREGAGTGELFF	TGTGCCACCAGTGATCCTGATTGGCGGGAGGGGGCAGGCACCGGGGAGCTGTTTTTT	TRBD2	TRBJ2-2	NA	TRBV24-1
CASTGISHLKTYGYTF	TGTGCCAGCACAGGGATTTCCCATTTAAAGACCTATGGCTACACCTTC	NA	TRBJ1-2	NA	TRBV3-1/TRBV3-2
CASSLVPILAGVRADTQYF	TGTGCCAGCAGCTTAGTCCCGATCCTAGCGGGAGTTCGCGCAGATACGCAGTATTTT	TRBD2	TRBJ2-3	NA	TRBV7-9
CASSSSVQPQHF	TGTGCCAGCAGTTCCTCGGTGCAGCCCCAGCATTTT	NA	TRBJ1-5	NA	TRBV28
CASSMPGGSSPDTQYF	TGTGCCAGTAGTATGCCAGGAGGCTCTAGCCCAGATACGCAGTATTTT	NA	TRBJ2-3	NA	TRBV19
CASSITWTGSSYNEQFF	TGTGCCAGCAGCATAACTTGGACAGGGAGCTCCTACAATGAGCAGTTCTTC	TRBD1	TRBJ2-1	NA	TRBV11-2
CASRPTFRDRILYTDTQYF	TGTGCCAGTAGGCCCACGTTCCGAGACAGGATTCTTTACACAGATACGCAGTATTTT	NA	TRBJ2-3	NA	TRBV19
CAWNRGGTNEKLFF	TGTGCCTGGAATCGGGGGGGCACTAATGAAAAACTGTTTTTT	NA	TRBJ1-4	few	TRBV30
CASSYPGLAPEGATGELFF	TGTGCCAGCAGCTACCCAGGGCTAGCGCCTGAGGGAGCGACCGGGGAGCTGTTTTTT	NA	TRBJ2-2	NA	TRBV9
CASSLTSGSYNEQFF	TGTGCCAGCAGTTTGACTAGCGGGAGCTACAATGAGCAGTTCTTC	TRBD2	TRBJ2-1	NA	TRBV27
CASSRDRVNTGELFF	TGTGCCAGCAGCCGGGACAGGGTCAACACCGGGGAGCTGTTTTTT	TRBD1	TRBJ2-2	NA	TRBV2
CASSSRGVAGWETQYF	TGTGCCAGCAGCTCCAGAGGAGTAGCGGGATGGGAGACCCAGTACTTC	TRBD2	TRBJ2-5	few	TRBV5-6
CASSLDAPTYYNSPLHF	TGTGCCAGCAGCTTAGATGCGCCTACTTATTATAATTCACCCCTCCACTTT	NA	TRBJ1-6	NA	TRBV7-2
CASSPHVRGRADTQYF	TGTGCCAGCAGCCCTCATGTCCGGGGGAGGGCAGATACGCAGTATTTT	TRBD2	TRBJ2-3	NA	TRBV9
CASSLGTSGSETQYF	TGTGCCAGCAGCTTAGGGACTAGCGGGAGTGAGACCCAGTACTTC	TRBD2	TRBJ2-5	NA	TRBV11-3
CASSLQGSGANVLTF	TGTGCCAGCAGCCTACAGGGCTCTGGGGCCAACGTCCTGACTTTC	NA	TRBJ2-6	NA	TRBV11-2
CASRNRDRHYSNQPQHF	TGTGCCAGCAGGAACCGGGACAGACACTATAGCAATCAGCCCCAGCATTTT	TRBD1	TRBJ1-5	once	TRBV28
CASSLGQGNTGELFF	TGTGCCAGCAGCCTGGGACAGGGAAACACCGGGGAGCTGTTTTTT	TRBD1	TRBJ2-2	NA	TRBV11-3
CASSLPAGAGYEQYF	TGTGCCAGCAGTCTGCCAGCGGGAGCGGGCTACGAGCAGTACTTC	TRBD2	TRBJ2-7	NA	TRBV28
CAQGAGGWTGELFF	TGTGCCCAGGGAGCGGGAGGGTGGACCGGGGAGCTGTTTTTT	TRBD2	TRBJ2-2	NA	TRBV7-8
CASSQAAGPSYEQYF	TGCGCCAGCAGCCAAGCGGCGGGGCCTTCCTACGAGCAGTACTTC	NA	TRBJ2-7	NA	TRBV4-1
CASSPTTDRNTQYF	TGTGCCAGCAGCCCAACCACAGATAGAAATACGCAGTATTTT	NA	TRBJ2-3	NA	TRBV6-5
CASSLGGVAKDTQYF	TGTGCCAGCAGCTTAGGGGGGGTGGCAAAAGATACGCAGTATTTT	NA	TRBJ2-3	NA	TRBV7-9
CSVEEWTGEETQYF	TGCAGCGTTGAAGAATGGACAGGGGAAGAGACCCAGTACTTC	TRBD1	TRBJ2-5	NA	TRBV29-1
CASSIQNEQFF	TGTGCCAGTAGTATCCAGAATGAGCAGTTCTTC	NA	TRBJ2-1	NA	TRBV19
CASSFGTLNIQYF	TGTGCCAGCAGTTTTGGGACACTCAACATTCAGTACTTC	NA	TRBJ2-4	NA	TRBV12-3/TRBV12-4
CSVEARGTNEKLFF	TGCAGCGTTGAGGCCAGGGGAACTAATGAAAAACTGTTTTTT	NA	TRBJ1-4	NA	TRBV29-1
CASSSRDTPYGYTF	TGTGCCAGCTCATCCCGGGACACGCCCTATGGCTACACCTTC	NA	TRBJ1-2	NA	TRBV18